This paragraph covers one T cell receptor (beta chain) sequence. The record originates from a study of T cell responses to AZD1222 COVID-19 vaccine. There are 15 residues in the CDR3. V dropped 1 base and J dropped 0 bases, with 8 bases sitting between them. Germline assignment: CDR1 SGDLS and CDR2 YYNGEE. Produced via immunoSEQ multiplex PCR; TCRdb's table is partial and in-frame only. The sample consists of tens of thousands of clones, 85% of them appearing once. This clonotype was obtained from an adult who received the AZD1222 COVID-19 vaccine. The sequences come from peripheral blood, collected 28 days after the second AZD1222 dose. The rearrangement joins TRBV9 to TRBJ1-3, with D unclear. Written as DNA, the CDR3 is TGTGCCAGCAGCGTATCGTCGAACTCTGGAAACACCATATATTTT. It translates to CASSVSSNSGNTIYF.